The subject of this entry is one T cell receptor (beta chain). The antigen is unknown. Using its own MiXCR run on the reads, TCRdb lists one record per CDR3 protein. The table lists about 51,000 distinct CDR3 sequences, around 20% of them singletons. The entry originates in a study of T cell repertoires in cytomegalovirus infection. Study context: CMV infection and matching HLA type were both indicated by public TCR beta signatures. Points from the study as a whole: The study found HLA-C-restricted CMV-specific TCR beta clonotypes dominating the ex vivo response.

V was shortened by 2 bases and J by 4 bases, with 6 bases between the two germline ends. Germline CDR1 is MNHEY and CDR2 is SVGEGT. The CDR3 is made up of 12 amino acids. V usage is TRBV6-2 or TRBV6-3 and J usage is TRBJ2-7; unclear D gene. The source of this sequence is a human donor in good health (CMV status not recorded). Some clones in this sample may be carry-over from other donors' samples. Sequencing used CD8+ T cells from cultured PBMCs, obtained from culture after CMV antigen stimulation. In DNA, the CDR3 is TGTGCCAGCAGTTACGTTGTTTACGAGCAGTACTTC. This sequence encodes CASSYVVYEQYF.